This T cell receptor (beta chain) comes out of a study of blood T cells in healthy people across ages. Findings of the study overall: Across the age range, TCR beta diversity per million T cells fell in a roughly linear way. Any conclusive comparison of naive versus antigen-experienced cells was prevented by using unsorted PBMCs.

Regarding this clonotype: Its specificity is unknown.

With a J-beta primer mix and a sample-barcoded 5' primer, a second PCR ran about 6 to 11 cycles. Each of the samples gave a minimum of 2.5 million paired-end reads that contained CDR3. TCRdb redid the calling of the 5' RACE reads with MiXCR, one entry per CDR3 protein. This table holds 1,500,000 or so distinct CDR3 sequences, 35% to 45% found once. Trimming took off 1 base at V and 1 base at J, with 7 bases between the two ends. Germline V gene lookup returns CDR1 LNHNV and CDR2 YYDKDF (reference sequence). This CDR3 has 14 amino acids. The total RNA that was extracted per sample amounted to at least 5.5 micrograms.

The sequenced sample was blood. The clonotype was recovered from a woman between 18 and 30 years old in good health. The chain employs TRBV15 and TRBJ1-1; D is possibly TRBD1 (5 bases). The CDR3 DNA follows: TGTGCCACCAGCAGAGTGGGGGGGAACACTGAAGCTTTCTTT. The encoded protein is CATSRVGGNTEAFF.